This passage covers 12 T cell receptor beta chains from one sample sequenced in a study of beta chain features in type 1 diabetes. All of the isolated RNA was reverse transcribed, so expressed TCRB transcripts were sequenced. The table came from immunoSEQ multiplex PCR; TCRdb's copy has only in-frame clones and leaves some out. In the table there are under 200,000 clones, 7.5% to 9.5% of which are singletons. The sequenced sample was central memory CD4+ T cells from blood. The receptors originated from a woman between 18 and 30 years old in good health.

The chain is built from TRBV7-3 and TRBJ1-2, with 7 bases that match TRBD1. The V gene's germline CDR1 is SGHTA and CDR2 FQGTGA. The junction had 6 bases not matched to a gene; V was cut back by 5 bases and J by 0 bases. The CDR3 has 15 amino acids. DNA of the CDR3: TGTGCCAGCAGCCCTACAGGGACAGCTAACTATGGCTACACCTTC. Its translation: CASSPTGTANYGYTF.

This clone has more than one count but fewer than ten. The V call is TRBV11-2, the J call TRBJ1-1; D gene uncertain. The CDR3 spans 14 residues. V lost 2 bases and J lost 7, with 14 bases in between. Germline values: CDR1 SGHAT, CDR2 FQNNGV. The CDR3 DNA reads TGTGCCAGCAGCTTATCCGCCGGCGGAGTTGAAGCTTTCTTT. It yields the protein CASSLSAGGVEAFF.

This clone was seen only a few times. The rearrangement uses TRBV5-8 and TRBJ2-5, with 9 bases lining up with TRBD1. Germline lookup yields CDR1 SGHTS and CDR2 YDEGEE. This CDR3 has 14 residues. The junction had 2 bases not matched to a gene; V was cut back by 4 bases and J by 1 base. CDR3 DNA sequence: TGTGCCAGCAGCAAGGGACAGGGCCAAGAGACCCAGTACTTC. It yields the protein CASSKGQGQETQYF. Complete variable domain (other parts from reference TRBV5-8 and TRBJ2-5): EAGVTQSPTHLIKTRGQQATLRCSPISGHTSVYWYQQALGLGLQFLLWYDEGEERNRGNFPPRFSGRQFPNYSSELNVNALELEDSALYLCASSKGQGQETQYFGPGTRLLVL.

This clone has a handful of counts. The chain couples TRBV5-4 to TRBJ2-2, with 9 positions matching TRBD1. Germline V CDR1 and CDR2: SGHNT, YYREEE (reference sequence). Germline trimming cut 2 bases from V and 7 bases from J; bases unmatched to any gene: 6. The CDR3 runs 15 residues. The CDR3 reads CASSLTQGANGELFF. CDR3 nucleotides: TGTGCCAGCAGCTTAACACAGGGGGCTAACGGGGAGCTGTTTTTT.

This clone was observed a handful of times. The J gene is TRBJ1-1, the V gene TRBV10-3; D is undetermined. Trimming left V 3 bases short and J 1 base short, with 6 bases between. In germline, CDR1 is ENHRY, CDR2 SYGVKD. The CDR3 runs 13 residues. The CDR3 region is CAISDLSNTEAFF. DNA for the CDR3: TGTGCCATCAGTGATCTTTCGAACACTGAAGCTTTCTTT.

This clone turned up a few times. The chain carries TRBV10-3 and TRBJ2-7, with 7 bases matching TRBD1. Germline V gene data show CDR1 as ENHRY and CDR2 as SYGVKD. The CDR3 is made up of 15 amino acids. Trimming at V came to 5 bases and at J to 0 bases, leaving 7 bases not matched to a gene. The CDR3 region is CAISWGQRSSYEQYF. The CDR3 bases are TGTGCCATCAGTTGGGGACAGAGGAGCTCCTACGAGCAGTACTTC.

The chain has TRBV5-6 and TRBJ1-1, with D uncertain. Germline values: CDR1 SGHDT, CDR2 YYEEEE. V was cut by 6 bases and J by 2 bases, with 20 bases left in between. The CDR3 contains 16 residues. The CDR3 sequence: CASNVGFGSLNTEAFF. The CDR3 region has the DNA TGTGCCAGCAACGTGGGCTTCGGCAGTCTCAACACTGAAGCTTTCTTT.

This clone was picked up a small number of times. The genes are TRBV18 and TRBJ1-1; TRBD1 might be the D (6 bases). Trimming took off 3 bases at V and 7 bases at J, with 12 bases between the two ends. The CDR3 is made up of 13 amino acids. Germline values: CDR1 KGHSH, CDR2 LQKENI. CDR3 protein: CASSPGRGDEAFF. The CDR3 nucleotides read TGTGCCAGCTCACCCGGCAGGGGTGATGAAGCTTTCTTT. Complete variable domain (other parts from reference TRBV18 and TRBJ1-1): NAGVMQNPRHLVRRRGQEARLRCSPMKGHSHVYWYRQLPEEGLKFMVYLQKENIIDESGMPKERFSAEFPKEGPSILRIQQVVRGDSAAYFCASSPGRGDEAFFGQGTRLTVV.

This clone showed up many times. The chain uses TRBV19 and TRBJ2-7, with D possibly TRBD1 on 5 matching bases. Germline V lookup: CDR1 LNHDA, CDR2 SQIVND (reference sequence). The CDR3 loop spans 15 amino acids. The V and J ends lost 5 bases and 0 bases respectively, with 14 bases between them. The CDR3 sequence is CASSVDSPSSYEQYF. CDR3 bases: TGTGCCAGTAGTGTCGACAGTCCCAGCTCCTACGAGCAGTACTTC.

This rearrangement joins TRBV19 to TRBJ2-5, with TRBD2 matching 12 bases. J gave up 2 bases and V 3 bases, and 4 bases lay outside the gene matches. This CDR3 is built from 16 residues. Germline-derived CDR1 and CDR2 are LNHDA and SQIVND (reference sequence). Written as DNA, the CDR3 is TGTGCCAGTAGTATCCTAGCGGGAGGGCGGCAAGAGACCCAGTACTTC. Protein product: CASSILAGGRQETQYF.

The chain carries TRBV5-1 and TRBJ2-1; 7 bases fit TRBD2. The germline gives CDR1 SGHRS, CDR2 YFSETQ. With V trimmed by 0 bases and J by 2 bases, 5 bases remained unmatched. This CDR3 region has 16 residues. CDR3 DNA: TGCGCCAGCAGCTTGGCTCCGGGACTAACCTACAATGAGCAGTTCTTC. Protein: CASSLAPGLTYNEQFF.

This clone was recorded a few times. V gene TRBV6-1 combines with J gene TRBJ2-5, with D perhaps TRBD2 (5 bases). This CDR3 has 15 amino acids. The V gene's germline CDR1 is MNHNS and CDR2 SASEGT. Trimming took 1 base from V and 1 from J, leaving 10 bases between them. CDR3 DNA sequence: TGTGCCAGCAGTGAAGAGGCGGACTTCCAAGAGACCCAGTACTTC. This encodes CASSEEADFQETQYF.